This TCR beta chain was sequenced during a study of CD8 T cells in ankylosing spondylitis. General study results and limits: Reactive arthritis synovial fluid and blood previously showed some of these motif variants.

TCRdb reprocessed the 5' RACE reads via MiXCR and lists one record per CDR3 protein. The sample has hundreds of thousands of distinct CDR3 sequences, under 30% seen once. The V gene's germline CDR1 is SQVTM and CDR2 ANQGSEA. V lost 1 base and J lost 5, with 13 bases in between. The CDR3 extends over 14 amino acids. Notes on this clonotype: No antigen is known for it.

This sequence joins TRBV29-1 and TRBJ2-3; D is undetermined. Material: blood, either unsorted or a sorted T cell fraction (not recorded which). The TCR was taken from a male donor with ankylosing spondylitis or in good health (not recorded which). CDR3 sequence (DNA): TGCAGCGTTGAAGTTGGTAGCTCTATAGATACGCAGTATTTT. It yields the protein CSVEVGSSIDTQYF.